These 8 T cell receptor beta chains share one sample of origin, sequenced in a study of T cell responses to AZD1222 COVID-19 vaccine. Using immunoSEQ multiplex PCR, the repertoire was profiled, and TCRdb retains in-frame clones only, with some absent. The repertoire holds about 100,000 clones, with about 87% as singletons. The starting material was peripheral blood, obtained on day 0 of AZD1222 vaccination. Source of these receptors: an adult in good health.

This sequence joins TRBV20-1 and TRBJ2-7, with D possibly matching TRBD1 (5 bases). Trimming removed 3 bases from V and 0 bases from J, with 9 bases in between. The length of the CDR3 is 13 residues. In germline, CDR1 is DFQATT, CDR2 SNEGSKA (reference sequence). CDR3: CSASPDNSYEQYF. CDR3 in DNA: TGCAGTGCTAGTCCGGACAACTCCTACGAGCAGTACTTC.

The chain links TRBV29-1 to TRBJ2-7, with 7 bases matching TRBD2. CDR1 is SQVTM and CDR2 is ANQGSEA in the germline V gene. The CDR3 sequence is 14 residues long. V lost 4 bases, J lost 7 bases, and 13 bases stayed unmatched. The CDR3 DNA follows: TGCAGCGTTGTCCCGGCGGGAGCTTCGAGGGAGCAGTACTTC. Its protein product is CSVVPAGASREQYF.

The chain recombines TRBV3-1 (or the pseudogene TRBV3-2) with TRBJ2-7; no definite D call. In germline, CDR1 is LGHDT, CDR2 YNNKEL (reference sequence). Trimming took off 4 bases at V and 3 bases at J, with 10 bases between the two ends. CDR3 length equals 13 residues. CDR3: CASSRGTFYEQYF. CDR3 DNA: TGTGCCAGCAGCCGCGGAACATTCTACGAGCAGTACTTC.

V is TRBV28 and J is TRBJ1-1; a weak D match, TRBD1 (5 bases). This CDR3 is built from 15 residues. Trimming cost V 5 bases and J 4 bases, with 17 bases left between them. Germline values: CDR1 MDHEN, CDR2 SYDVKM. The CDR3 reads CASSPSTLRGTEAFF. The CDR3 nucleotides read TGTGCCAGCAGTCCCTCGACCCTAAGGGGCACTGAAGCTTTCTTT.

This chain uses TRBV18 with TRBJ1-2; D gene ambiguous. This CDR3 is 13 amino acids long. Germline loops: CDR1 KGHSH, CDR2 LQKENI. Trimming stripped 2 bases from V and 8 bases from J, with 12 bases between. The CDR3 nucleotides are TGTGCCAGCTCACCAGGGGAGGCGTGGGGCTACACCTTC. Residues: CASSPGEAWGYTF.

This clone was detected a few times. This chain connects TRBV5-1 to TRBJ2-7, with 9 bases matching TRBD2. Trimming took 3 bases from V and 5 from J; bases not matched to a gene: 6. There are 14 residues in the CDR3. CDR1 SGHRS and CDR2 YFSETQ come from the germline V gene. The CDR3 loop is CASSSGLASHEQYF. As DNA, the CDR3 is TGCGCCAGCAGCTCGGGACTAGCTTCCCACGAGCAGTACTTC. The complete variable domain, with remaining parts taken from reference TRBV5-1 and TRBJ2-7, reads KAGVTQTPRYLIKTRGQQVTLSCSPISGHRSVSWYQQTPGQGLQFLFEYFSETQRNKGNFPGRFSGRQFSNSRSEMNVSTLELGDSALYLCASSSGLASHEQYFGPGTRLTVT.

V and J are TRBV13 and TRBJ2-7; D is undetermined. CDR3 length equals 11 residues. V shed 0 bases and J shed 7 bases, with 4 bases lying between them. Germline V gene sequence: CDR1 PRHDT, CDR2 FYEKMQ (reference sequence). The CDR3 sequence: CASSLGLEQYF. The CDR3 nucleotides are TGTGCCAGCAGCTTAGGCCTGGAGCAGTACTTC.

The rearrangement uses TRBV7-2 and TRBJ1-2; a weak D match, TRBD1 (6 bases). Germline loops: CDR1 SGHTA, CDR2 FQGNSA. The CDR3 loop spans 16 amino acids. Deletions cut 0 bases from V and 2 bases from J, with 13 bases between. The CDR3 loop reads CASSLATTGRNYGYTF. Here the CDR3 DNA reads TGTGCCAGCAGCTTAGCAACCACAGGGAGGAACTATGGCTACACCTTC.